These 6 T cell receptor beta chains came from one sample sequenced in a study of CD8 T cells in Susac syndrome. Random-hexamer reverse transcription was applied to roughly 0.5 to 1 ug RNA. TCRdb re-derived calls from the immunoSEQ multiplex PCR reads in MiXCR, one entry per CDR3 protein. The profile shows about 140,000 distinct CDR3 sequences, over 85% of them singletons. The sample consisted of CD8+ T cells from PBMCs. Receptors were obtained from a human donor in good health.

This chain connects TRBV4-1 to TRBJ1-5, with TRBD1 matching over 7 bases. V lost 3 bases to trimming and J lost 3 bases; unmatched junction nucleotides: 5. The germline gives CDR1 MGHRA, CDR2 YSYEKL. CDR3 length: 15 residues. CDR3 coding DNA: TGCGCCAGCAGCCACCCGGGACAGCCCAATCAGCCCCAGCATTTT. This gives the protein CASSHPGQPNQPQHF.

The genes are TRBV5-4 and TRBJ2-1; tentatively, D is TRBD1 (6 bases). The CDR3 contains 11 residues. Deletions cut 4 bases from V and 10 bases from J, with 9 bases between. Germline V gene data show CDR1 as SGHNT and CDR2 as YYREEE (reference sequence). Written as DNA, the CDR3 is TGTGCCAGCAGCGCCCAGGGGGAGCAGTTCTTC. Translating it yields CASSAQGEQFF.

This chain connects TRBV2 to TRBJ2-1, with 7 nucleotides matching TRBD1. Germline V gene lookup returns CDR1 SNHLY and CDR2 FYNNEI. The V segment lost 4 bases and the J segment 0 bases; nucleotides outside the gene matches: 18. This CDR3 is 20 amino acids long. In nucleotides, the CDR3 is TGTGCCAGCAGTGTCAGATTGGTTTGGGGACAGACGAGCTCCTACAATGAGCAGTTCTTC. Translating it yields CASSVRLVWGQTSSYNEQFF.

This clonotype was counted a single time. The chain has TRBV7-9 and TRBJ2-7; tentative D call: TRBD1 (6 bases). The germline gives CDR1 SEHNR, CDR2 FQNEAQ (reference sequence). This CDR3 region has 13 residues. Trimming pared 4 bases from V and 3 bases from J, leaving 10 bases between. The CDR3 loop is CASSSDSGYEQYF. The CDR3 nucleotides read TGTGCCAGCAGCTCGGACAGTGGCTACGAGCAGTACTTC.

V and J are TRBV10-3 and TRBJ2-7; the D is unclear. V dropped 4 bases and J dropped 5 bases, with 12 bases sitting between them. CDR3 size: 13 residues. Germline CDR1 ENHRY, CDR2 SYGVKD. Here the CDR3 reads CAISGPARDEQYF. DNA of the CDR3: TGTGCCATCAGTGGTCCGGCTCGGGACGAGCAGTACTTC.

This CDR3 is CASSGNLSNGYTF. The CDR3 coding sequence is TGCGCCAGCAGTGGTAATCTGAGCAATGGCTACACCTTC. The rearrangement uses TRBV23-1 and TRBJ1-2, with no clear D. TRBV23-1 is recorded as an ORF, its role being uncertain. Between the trimmed V and J ends, which lost 5 bases and 6 bases, there was a span of 13 bases. The CDR3 extends over 13 amino acids.